Presented here are 16 T cell receptor beta chains from one specimen sequenced in a study of response to subunit inactivated influenza vaccine. TCRdb passed the RT-PCR reads through MiXCR, listing each CDR3 protein once. The repertoire holds around 760,000 distinct CDR3 sequences, over 11% seen once, with 5.5% to 8% in the top ten. This specimen consisted of PBMCs from blood, obtained around 14 days before vaccination. These receptors originate from a man aged 50 or older who received an inactivated influenza vaccine.

This clonotype was seen at least ten times. This chain joins TRBV20-1 and TRBJ2-1; D might be TRBD1 or TRBD2, each matching 6 bases. The CDR3 consists of 14 residues. Per the germline V gene, CDR1 is DFQATT and CDR2 is SNEGSKA (reference sequence). Trimming left V 2 bases short and J 7 bases short, with 15 bases between. CDR3 amino acids: CSARRGARRNEQFF. The CDR3 DNA is TGCAGTGCTAGAAGGGGGGCGCGACGAAATGAGCAGTTCTTC.

This clonotype turned up a few times. This chain uses TRBV12-3 or TRBV12-4 with TRBJ2-7; 9 bases map to TRBD1. The CDR3 totals 16 residues. V was clipped by 4 bases and J by 1 base; unmatched bases: 8. CDR3 residues: CASSSLMTGGSYEQYF. The CDR3, as DNA: TGTGCCAGCAGTTCCCTCATGACAGGGGGTTCCTACGAGCAGTACTTC.

This clonotype has only a few counts. V and J are TRBV20-1 and TRBJ1-5, with a possible D match to TRBD1 (5 bases). CDR1 and CDR2 from the germline V gene are DFQATT and SNEGSKA (reference sequence). V gave up 5 bases and J gave up 1 base, with 12 bases separating them. This CDR3 spans 14 amino acids. Here the CDR3 reads CSASAWGSNQPQHF. DNA of the CDR3: TGCAGTGCTTCTGCCTGGGGGAGCAATCAGCCCCAGCATTTT.

This clonotype was observed a handful of times. V usage is TRBV20-1 and J usage is TRBJ2-3; the match to TRBD2 covers 8 bases. The CDR3 is 15 amino acids. With 6 bases clipped from V and 2 bases from J, the junction kept 10 bases outside the gene matches. In germline, CDR1 is DFQATT, CDR2 SNEGSKA (reference sequence). CDR3 sequence: CSAPFGGGFTDTQYF. Written as DNA, the CDR3 is TGCAGTGCCCCATTCGGGGGGGGGTTCACAGATACGCAGTATTTT.

The V and J genes are TRBV28 and TRBJ1-5, with D uncertain. The V end was cut by 7 bases, the J end by 3 bases, with 13 bases between. The V gene's germline CDR1 is MDHEN and CDR2 SYDVKM. The CDR3 loop spans 14 amino acids. In nucleotides, the CDR3 is TGTGCCAGCAATGGTCAGGCTATCAATCAGCCCCAGCATTTT. Amino acid sequence: CASNGQAINQPQHF.

CDR3 nucleotide sequence: TGTGCCAGCAGGACGAGAAGCGGGGGCAACTACAATGAGCAGTTCTTC. This encodes CASRTRSGGNYNEQFF. V is TRBV2 and J is TRBJ2-1; 8 nucleotides match TRBD2. This CDR3 is 16 amino acids long. CDR1 SNHLY and CDR2 FYNNEI come from the germline V gene. Germline trimming cut 6 bases from V and 3 bases from J; bases unmatched to any gene: 10. Full variable domain (remainder filled in from reference TRBV2 and TRBJ2-1): EPEVTQTPSHQVTQMGQEVILRCVPISNHLYFYWYRQILGQKVEFLVSFYNNEISEKSEIFDDQFSVERPDGSNFTLKIRSTKLEDSAMYFCASRTRSGGNYNEQFFGPGTRLTVL.

The V call is TRBV7-2, the J call TRBJ2-2; D is perhaps TRBD1 (5 bases). This CDR3 is built from 13 residues. The V end lost 4 bases, the J end lost 3 bases, and 6 bases lay between the germline ends. In germline, CDR1 is SGHTA, CDR2 FQGNSA. CDR3 protein: CASSSTDTGELFF. CDR3 sequence (DNA): TGTGCCAGCAGCTCGACAGACACCGGGGAGCTGTTTTTT. Full variable domain (remainder filled in from reference TRBV7-2 and TRBJ2-2): GAGVSQSPSNKVTEKGKDVELRCDPISGHTALYWYRQSLGQGLEFLIYFQGNSAPDKSGLPSDRFSAERTGGSVSTLTIQRTQQEDSAVYLCASSSTDTGELFFGEGSRLTVL.

This clonotype was detected many times. V usage is TRBV12-3 or TRBV12-4 and J usage is TRBJ2-5; TRBD2 aligns across 15 bases. V was clipped by 2 bases and J by 6 bases; unmatched bases: 7. This CDR3 comprises 17 residues. The CDR3 reads CASSLWTSGRAGKTQYF. In DNA form, the CDR3 reads TGTGCCAGCAGTTTATGGACTAGCGGGAGGGCCGGGAAGACCCAGTACTTC.

This clonotype was observed at least ten times. The genes are TRBV10-3 and TRBJ2-2; 7 nucleotides agree with TRBD1. With V trimmed by 2 bases and J by 5 bases, 2 bases remained unmatched. Germline assignment: CDR1 ENHRY and CDR2 SYGVKD. The CDR3 length is 14 residues. The chain's CDR3 is CAISEGQATGELFF. CDR3 DNA sequence: TGTGCCATCAGTGAGGGACAGGCGACCGGGGAGCTGTTTTTT.

Only a few counts were recorded for this clonotype. The chain is built from TRBV20-1 and TRBJ1-6; 9 bases are a match to TRBD1. The junction had 6 bases not matched to a gene; V was cut back by 4 bases and J by 5 bases. Germline CDR1 is DFQATT and CDR2 is SNEGSKA (reference sequence). This CDR3 is 15 amino acids long. CDR3 sequence reads: CSATHRGHNNSPLHF. DNA of the CDR3: TGCAGTGCTACCCACAGGGGGCACAATAATTCACCCCTCCACTTT.

This clonotype has just a few counts. The J gene is TRBJ2-5, the V gene TRBV5-1, with 8 bases identical to TRBD1. The CDR3 has 19 amino acids. Germline values: CDR1 SGHRS, CDR2 YFSETQ. J was trimmed by 1 base and V by 2 bases; bases with no gene match: 16. The CDR3 loop reads CASSFPSQGASNTQETQYF. Here the CDR3 DNA reads TGCGCCAGCAGCTTCCCCTCGCAGGGGGCCAGCAATACCCAAGAGACCCAGTACTTC.

CDR3 region: CASSLALSRGRNEQFF. CDR3 nucleotides: TGTGCCAGCAGTTTAGCGCTCTCGCGGGGTCGCAATGAGCAGTTCTTC. The rearrangement uses TRBV12-3 or TRBV12-4 and TRBJ2-1, with D maybe TRBD2 (6 bases). The V gene lost 0 bases and the J gene lost 6 bases, with 15 bases spanning the gap. The CDR3 is 16 amino acids.

This clonotype has ten or more counts. CDR3 bases: TGTGCCATCAGTGAGGCCCTCGGTAACTACGAGCAGTACTTC. It codes for CAISEALGNYEQYF. This chain links TRBV10-3 with TRBJ2-7; D remains ambiguous. Germline assignment: CDR1 ENHRY and CDR2 SYGVKD. Trimming pared 2 bases from V and 3 bases from J, leaving 11 bases between. This CDR3 is built from 14 residues.

This clonotype was counted between two and nine times. The chain joins TRBV6-2 or TRBV6-3 to TRBJ2-6, with TRBD1 matching over 8 bases. The CDR3 contains 20 residues. V shed 5 bases, J shed 3 bases, and the junction held 18 bases outside the gene matches. From germline, CDR1 is MNHEY and CDR2 SVGEGT. This CDR3 is CASSPILRWQGALGANVLTF. The CDR3 DNA is TGTGCCAGCAGTCCTATCCTACGATGGCAGGGGGCGCTTGGGGCCAACGTCCTGACTTTC.

The rearrangement links TRBV5-1 to TRBJ1-1; D is ambiguous. This CDR3 region has 14 residues. Trimming took off 0 bases at V and 4 bases at J, with 10 bases between the two ends. Germline values: CDR1 SGHRS, CDR2 YFSETQ. The CDR3 protein is CASSLGSLRTEAFF. The CDR3 DNA follows: TGCGCCAGCAGCTTGGGTAGTTTGCGCACTGAAGCTTTCTTT.

This clonotype was seen more than once but under ten times. The V call is TRBV20-1, the J call TRBJ2-7; perhaps TRBD1 as D (6 bases). V lost 2 bases, J lost 2 bases, and 13 bases lay in between. Looked up from germline, CDR1 is DFQATT and CDR2 is SNEGSKA (reference sequence). There are 14 residues in the CDR3. The CDR3 is CSARQGPFTYEQYF. CDR3 DNA: TGCAGTGCTAGACAGGGGCCCTTTACCTACGAGCAGTACTTC.